This T cell receptor (beta chain) is drawn from a study of CD8 T cells in Susac syndrome. cDNA came from about 0.46 to 1 ug RNA primed by random hexamers. The amplification used immunoSEQ multiplex PCR on TCR beta CDR3; it spanned 54 Vbeta and 13 Jbeta. TCRdb passed the immunoSEQ multiplex PCR reads through MiXCR, listing each CDR3 protein once. The table shows approximately 230,000 distinct CDR3 sequences, with 93% occurring only once. V was trimmed by 6 bases and J by 3 bases, leaving 9 bases between them. The length of the CDR3 is 13 residues. CDR1 and CDR2 from the germline V gene are WSHSY and SAAADI.

This sequence joins TRBV10-2 and TRBJ1-5; D gene unclear. The receptor was isolated from a human donor with multiple sclerosis. Specimen: CD4+ T cells from PBMCs. CDR3 loop: CASRSIPNQPQHF. The CDR3 coding sequence is TGCGCCAGCAGATCGATTCCCAATCAGCCCCAGCATTTT.